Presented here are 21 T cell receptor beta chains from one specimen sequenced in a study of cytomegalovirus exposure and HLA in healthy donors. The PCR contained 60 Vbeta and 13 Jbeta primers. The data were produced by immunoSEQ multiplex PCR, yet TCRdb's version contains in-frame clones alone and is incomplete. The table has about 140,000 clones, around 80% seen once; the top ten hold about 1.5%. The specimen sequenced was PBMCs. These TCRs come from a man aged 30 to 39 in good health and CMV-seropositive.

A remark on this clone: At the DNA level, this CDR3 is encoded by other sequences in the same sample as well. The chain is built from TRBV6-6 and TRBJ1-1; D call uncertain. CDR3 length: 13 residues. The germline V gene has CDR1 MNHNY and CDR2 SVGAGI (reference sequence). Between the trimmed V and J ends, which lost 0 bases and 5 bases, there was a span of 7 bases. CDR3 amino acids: CASSYSGGTEAFF. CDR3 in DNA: TGTGCCAGCAGTTACTCAGGCGGAACTGAAGCTTTCTTT.

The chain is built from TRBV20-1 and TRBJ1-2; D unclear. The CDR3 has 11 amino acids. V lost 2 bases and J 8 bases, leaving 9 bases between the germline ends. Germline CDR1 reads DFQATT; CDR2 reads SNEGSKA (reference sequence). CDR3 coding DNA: TGCAGTGCTAGATCCGGAGGAGGCTACACCTTC. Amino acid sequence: CSARSGGGYTF.

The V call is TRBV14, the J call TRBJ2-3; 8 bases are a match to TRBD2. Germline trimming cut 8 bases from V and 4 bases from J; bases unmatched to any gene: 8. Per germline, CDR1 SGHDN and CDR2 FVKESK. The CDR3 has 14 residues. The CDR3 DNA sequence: TGTGCCAGCCTTTCCAGCGGGGGTGCAGATACGCAGTATTTT. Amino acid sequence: CASLSSGGADTQYF.

CDR3 bases: TGCGCCAGCAGCACAGGACGGACTAGCGCAGATACGCAGTATTTT. It codes for CASSTGRTSADTQYF. The chain is built from TRBV5-1 and TRBJ2-3; TRBD2 agrees at 9 bases. CDR1 SGHRS and CDR2 YFSETQ come from the germline V gene. J was trimmed by 4 bases and V by 4 bases; bases with no gene match: 7. This CDR3 has 15 residues.

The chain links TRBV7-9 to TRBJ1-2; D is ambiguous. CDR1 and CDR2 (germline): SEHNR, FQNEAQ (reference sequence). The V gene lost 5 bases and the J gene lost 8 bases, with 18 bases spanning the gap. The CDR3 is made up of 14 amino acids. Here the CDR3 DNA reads TGTGCCAGCAGCCCGGCCACAGACGTCGGAGGCTACACCTTC. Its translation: CASSPATDVGGYTF.

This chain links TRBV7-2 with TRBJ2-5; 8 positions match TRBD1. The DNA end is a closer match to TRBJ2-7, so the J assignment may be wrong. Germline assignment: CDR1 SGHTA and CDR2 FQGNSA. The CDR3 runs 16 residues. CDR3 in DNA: TGTGCCAGCAGCTTAGATGGGACAGGTAACTCCTACGAGCAGTACTTC. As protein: CASSLDGTGNSYEQYF.

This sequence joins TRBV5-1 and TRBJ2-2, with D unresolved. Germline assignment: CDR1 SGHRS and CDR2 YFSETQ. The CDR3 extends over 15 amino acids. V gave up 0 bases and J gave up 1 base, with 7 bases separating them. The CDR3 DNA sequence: TGCGCCAGCAGCTTGGGTTCCGGGAACACCGGGGAGCTGTTTTTT. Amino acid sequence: CASSLGSGNTGELFF.

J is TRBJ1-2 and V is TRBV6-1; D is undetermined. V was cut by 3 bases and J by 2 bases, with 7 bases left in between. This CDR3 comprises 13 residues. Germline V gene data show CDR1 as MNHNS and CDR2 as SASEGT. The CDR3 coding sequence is TGTGCCAGCAGTGACGGGATCAACTATGGCTACACCTTC. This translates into CASSDGINYGYTF.

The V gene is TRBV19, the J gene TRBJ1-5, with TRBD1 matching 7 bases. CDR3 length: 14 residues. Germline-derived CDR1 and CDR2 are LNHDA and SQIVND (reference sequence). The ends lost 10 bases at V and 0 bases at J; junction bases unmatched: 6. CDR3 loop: CAIGQANSNQPQHF. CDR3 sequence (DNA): TGTGCCATAGGACAGGCTAATAGCAATCAGCCCCAGCATTTT.

CDR3 region: CASREGGGEKLFF. CDR3 sequence (DNA): TGTGCCAGCAGAGAAGGGGGCGGTGAAAAACTGTTTTTT. V usage is TRBV28 and J usage is TRBJ1-4; 7 bases match TRBD1. The V gene's germline CDR1 is MDHEN and CDR2 SYDVKM. V lost 6 bases, J lost 7 bases, and 5 bases stayed unmatched. The CDR3 runs to 13 residues.

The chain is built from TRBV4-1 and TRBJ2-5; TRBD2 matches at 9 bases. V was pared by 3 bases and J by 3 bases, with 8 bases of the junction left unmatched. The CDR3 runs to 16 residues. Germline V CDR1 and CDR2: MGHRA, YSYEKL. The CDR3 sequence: CASSHPQLAGEETQYF. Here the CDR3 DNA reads TGCGCCAGCAGCCATCCACAATTAGCGGGAGAAGAGACCCAGTACTTC.

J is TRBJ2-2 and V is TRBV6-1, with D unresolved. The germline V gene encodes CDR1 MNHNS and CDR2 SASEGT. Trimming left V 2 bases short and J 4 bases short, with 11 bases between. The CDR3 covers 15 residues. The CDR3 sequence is CASSEFWQATGELFF. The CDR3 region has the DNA TGTGCCAGCAGTGAATTTTGGCAGGCCACCGGGGAGCTGTTTTTT.

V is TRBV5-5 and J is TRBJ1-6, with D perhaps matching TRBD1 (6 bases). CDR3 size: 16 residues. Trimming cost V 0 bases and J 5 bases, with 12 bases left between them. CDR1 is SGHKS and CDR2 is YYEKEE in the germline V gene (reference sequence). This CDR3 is CASSLVMDSHNSPLHF. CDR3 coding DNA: TGTGCCAGCAGCTTGGTGATGGACAGTCATAATTCACCCCTCCACTTT.

The CDR3 reads CASSEAGKHLNTEAFF. CDR3 coding DNA: TGTGCCAGCAGTGAGGCCGGGAAACACCTGAACACTGAAGCTTTCTTT. The rearrangement joins TRBV25-1 to TRBJ1-1; D remains unclear. The CDR3 loop spans 16 amino acids. Germline V gene lookup returns CDR1 MGHDK and CDR2 SYGVNS. V was clipped by 3 bases and J by 0 bases, with 14 bases between them.

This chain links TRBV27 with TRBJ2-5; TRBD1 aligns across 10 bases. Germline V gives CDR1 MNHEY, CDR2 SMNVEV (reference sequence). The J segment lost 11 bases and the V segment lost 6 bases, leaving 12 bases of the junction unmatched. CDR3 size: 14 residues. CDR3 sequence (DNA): TGTGCCAGCAGACCCGGGACAGGGGTAACGGAGCAGTACTTC. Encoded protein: CASRPGTGVTEQYF.

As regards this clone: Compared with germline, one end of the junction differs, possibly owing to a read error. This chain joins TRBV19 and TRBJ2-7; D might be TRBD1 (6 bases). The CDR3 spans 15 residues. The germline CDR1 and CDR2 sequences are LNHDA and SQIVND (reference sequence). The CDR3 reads CASSIELTGSGEQYF. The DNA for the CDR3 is TGTGCCAGTAGCATAGAGCTTACAGGGTCGGGCGAGCAGTACTTC.

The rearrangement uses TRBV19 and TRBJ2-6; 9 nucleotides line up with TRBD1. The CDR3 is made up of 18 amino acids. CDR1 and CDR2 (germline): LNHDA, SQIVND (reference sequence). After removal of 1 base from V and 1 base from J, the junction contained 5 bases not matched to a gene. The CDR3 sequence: CASSIAGQGLSGANVLTF. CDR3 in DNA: TGTGCCAGTAGTATAGCTGGACAGGGGTTGTCTGGGGCCAACGTCCTGACTTTC.

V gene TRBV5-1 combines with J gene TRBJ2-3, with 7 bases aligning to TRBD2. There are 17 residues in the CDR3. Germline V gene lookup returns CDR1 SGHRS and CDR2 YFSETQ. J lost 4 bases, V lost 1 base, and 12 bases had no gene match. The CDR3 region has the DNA TGCGCCAGCAGCTTGCTGTCTAGCGGACAAAACGCAGATACGCAGTATTTT. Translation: CASSLLSSGQNADTQYF.

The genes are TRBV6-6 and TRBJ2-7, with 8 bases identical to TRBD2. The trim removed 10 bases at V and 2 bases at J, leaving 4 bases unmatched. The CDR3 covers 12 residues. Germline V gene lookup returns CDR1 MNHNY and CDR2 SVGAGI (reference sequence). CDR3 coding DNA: TGTGCCACCGGGGGGGGCACCTACGAGCAGTACTTC. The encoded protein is CATGGGTYEQYF.

The CDR3 reads CASSLKRQVVGELFF. In nucleotides, the CDR3 is TGTGCCAGCAGCTTAAAAAGACAGGTTGTCGGGGAGCTGTTTTTT. V usage is TRBV5-8 and J usage is TRBJ2-2, with a tentative D call TRBD1 (6 bases). CDR3 length: 15 amino acids. V was trimmed by 2 bases and J by 7 bases, leaving 15 bases between them. Germline assignment: CDR1 SGHTS and CDR2 YDEGEE.

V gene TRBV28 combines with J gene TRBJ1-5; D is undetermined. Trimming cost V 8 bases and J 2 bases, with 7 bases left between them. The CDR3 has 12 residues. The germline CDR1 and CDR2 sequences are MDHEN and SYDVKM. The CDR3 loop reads CASREGNQPQHF. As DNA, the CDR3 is TGTGCCAGCCGGGAAGGCAATCAGCCCCAGCATTTT.